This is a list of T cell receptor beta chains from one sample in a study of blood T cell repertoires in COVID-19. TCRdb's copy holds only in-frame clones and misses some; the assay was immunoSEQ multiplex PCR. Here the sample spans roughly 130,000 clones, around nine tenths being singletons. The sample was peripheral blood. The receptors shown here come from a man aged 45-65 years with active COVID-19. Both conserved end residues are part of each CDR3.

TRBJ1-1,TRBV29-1,CSVERGNTEAFF
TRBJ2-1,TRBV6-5,CASDLAGEVRNEQFF
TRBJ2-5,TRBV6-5,CASYSGGETQYF
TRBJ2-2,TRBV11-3,CASSHGQGSGGELFF
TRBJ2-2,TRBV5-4,CASSLATSSSGTGELFF
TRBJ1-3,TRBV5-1,CASSLETGRGNTIYF
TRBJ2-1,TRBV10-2,CASSEPLGIDNEQFF
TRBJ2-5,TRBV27,CASSLRDRGLETQYF
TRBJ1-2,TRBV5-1,CASSSGGNYGYTF
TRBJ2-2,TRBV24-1,CATSDWPENTGELFF
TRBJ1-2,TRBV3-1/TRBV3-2,CASSQAGGGLGYGYTF
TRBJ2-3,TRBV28,CASSDLHYTDTQYF
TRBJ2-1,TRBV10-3,CAISAGQGRGGAKSEQFF
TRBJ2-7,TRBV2,CASSRQGAHEQYF
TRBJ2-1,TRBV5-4,CASSLSGSSEQFF
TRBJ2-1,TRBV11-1,CASSLTGSSYNEQFF
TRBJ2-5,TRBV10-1,CASSEGHPAGETQYF
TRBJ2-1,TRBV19,CASSTRSSGGAGNEQFF
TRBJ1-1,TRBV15,CATSRNHLLAETMNTEAFF
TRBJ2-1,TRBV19,CASSIRLAGYNEQFF
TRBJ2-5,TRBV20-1,CSASPSDRGETQYF
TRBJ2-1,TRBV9,CASSALAGGYNEQFF
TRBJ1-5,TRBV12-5,CASGLDGGFQPQHF
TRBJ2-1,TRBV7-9,CASSTTGRGEQFF
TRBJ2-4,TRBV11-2,CASSAQGGDIQYF
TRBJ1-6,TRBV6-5,CASSYGGRRTGSPLHF
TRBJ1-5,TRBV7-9,CASSSGGSSNQPQHF
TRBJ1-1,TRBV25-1,CASSVGQSLATEAFF
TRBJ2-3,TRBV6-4,CASSPGGPLGDTQYF
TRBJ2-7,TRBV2,CASRHRGTDEQYF
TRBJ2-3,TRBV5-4,CASSPRTGTDTQYF
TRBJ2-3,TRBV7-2,CASSLNRVTDTQYF
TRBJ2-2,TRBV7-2,CASSYLAGAVTGELFF